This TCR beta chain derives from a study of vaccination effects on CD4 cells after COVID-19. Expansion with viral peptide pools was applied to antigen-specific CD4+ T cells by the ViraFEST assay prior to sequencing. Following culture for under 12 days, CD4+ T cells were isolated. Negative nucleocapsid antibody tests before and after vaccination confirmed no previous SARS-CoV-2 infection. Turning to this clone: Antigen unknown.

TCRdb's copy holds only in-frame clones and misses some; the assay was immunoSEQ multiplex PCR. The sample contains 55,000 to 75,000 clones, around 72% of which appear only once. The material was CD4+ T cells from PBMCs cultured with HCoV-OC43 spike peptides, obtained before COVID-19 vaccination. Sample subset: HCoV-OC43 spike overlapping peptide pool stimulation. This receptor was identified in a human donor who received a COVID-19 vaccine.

The CDR3 is CASRPSGQSYEQYV. CDR3 bases: TGTGCCAGTAGGCCCTCGGGACAATCCTACGAGCAGTACGTC. The chain is built from TRBV2 and TRBJ2-7, with D maybe TRBD1 (6 bases). CDR1 and CDR2 (germline): SNHLY, FYNNEI. The CDR3 is 14 amino acids. V gave up 9 bases and J gave up 1 base, with 16 bases separating them.